Listed below are T cell receptor beta chains from one sample, sequenced in a study of blood T cell repertoires in COVID-19. Assay used: immunoSEQ multiplex PCR; TCRdb lists only in-frame clones, some missing. The sample lists about 270,000 clones; roughly 85% were seen once. The sample comprised peripheral blood. The receptors shown here come from a human donor in a cohort sampled during active COVID-19. The conserved cysteine and the conserved F or W are not part of the CDR3 here. Not all rows give a size; the values are once, few, many and, for expanded clones, a class.

clone_size: NA
v_call: TRBV4-3
j_call: TRBJ2-2
cdr3_aa: ASSQGFTRGELF

clone_size: NA
v_call: TRBV5-1
j_call: TRBJ2-1
cdr3_aa: ASSLGIAGLAGNEQF

clone_size: NA
v_call: TRBV6-5
j_call: TRBJ2-5
cdr3_aa: ASTRTGEETQY

clone_size: NA
v_call: TRBV28
j_call: TRBJ2-1
cdr3_aa: ASTNRDEQF

clone_size: NA
v_call: TRBV6-5
j_call: TRBJ1-1
cdr3_aa: ASSPRGGEQAF

clone_size: NA
v_call: TRBV2
j_call: TRBJ2-2
cdr3_aa: ASSEIPPRANTGELF

clone_size: once
v_call: TRBV3-1/TRBV3-2
j_call: TRBJ2-7
cdr3_aa: ASSQGSSGAYEQY

clone_size: NA
v_call: TRBV7-9
j_call: TRBJ2-5
cdr3_aa: ASSSRGKETQY

clone_size: NA
v_call: TRBV7-2
j_call: TRBJ2-7
cdr3_aa: ASSFTDSSREQY

clone_size: NA
v_call: TRBV30
j_call: TRBJ2-1
cdr3_aa: AWSVGGRGL

clone_size: NA
v_call: TRBV29-1
j_call: TRBJ2-7
cdr3_aa: SVGRSSYEQY

clone_size: NA
v_call: TRBV4-1
j_call: TRBJ2-2
cdr3_aa: ASSQDSGAGELF

clone_size: NA
v_call: TRBV2
j_call: TRBJ1-3
cdr3_aa: ASSELTFSGNTIY

clone_size: NA
v_call: TRBV5-6
j_call: TRBJ2-4
cdr3_aa: ASSLGAGTKNIQY

clone_size: NA
v_call: TRBV15
j_call: TRBJ1-1
cdr3_aa: ATTQGPTNTEAF

clone_size: once
v_call: TRBV3-1/TRBV3-2
j_call: TRBJ2-1
cdr3_aa: ASSQGTSKNEQF